This entry lists 14 T cell receptor beta chains sequenced from one sample in a study of T cell clonotyping in hematopoietic cell transplantation (dated by TCRdb to the early 2020s). Reading the label with the study, this specimen's time point is: recipient sample about 28 days before transplant, after cytoreduction. The library was built by means of the immunoSEQ multiplex PCR assay. TCRdb re-hosts the immuneACCESS table, in-frame sequences only. Its copies lack some clones; in the studies checked, an unresolved V gene accounts for under half of them, and the cause for the rest is not known. The sample profile shows roughly 30,000 clones; approximately 80% of them were found once. The ten largest make up 6.8% of the sample. The input for sequencing was peripheral blood mononuclear cells, taken before stem cell transplant. The source of these receptors is a woman in her twenties or thirties with chronic myeloid leukemia. Some clones in this sample may be carry-over from other donors' samples.

The rearrangement links TRBV7-8 to TRBJ2-1; no clear D. Germline CDR1 and CDR2: SGHVS and FQNEAQ. This CDR3 has 15 residues. Trimming removed 5 bases at V and 8 bases at J, with 19 bases between. CDR3 amino acids: CASSPNDRSYDEQFF. CDR3 bases: TGTGCCAGCAGCCCCAACGACCGGAGTTACGATGAGCAGTTCTTC. Using reference TRBV7-8 and TRBJ2-1 for the parts outside the CDR3, the full variable domain is GAGVSQSPRYKVAKRGQDVALRCDPISGHVSLFWYQQALGQGPEFLTYFQNEAQLDKSGLPSDRFFAERPEGSVSTLKIQRTQQEDSAVYLCASSPNDRSYDEQFFGPGTRLTVL.

This clone was detected a few times. The rearrangement links TRBV6-1 to TRBJ1-5, with a weak D call TRBD1 (6 bases). The CDR3 extends over 15 amino acids. V lost 0 bases to trimming and J lost 10 bases, with 16 bases between them. Germline CDR1 is MNHNS and CDR2 is SASEGT. The CDR3 nucleotides are TGTGCCAGCAGTGAAGCGTTGTGGGACACGGGACCCCAGCATTTT. Translation: CASSEALWDTGPQHF.

The chain couples TRBV6-5 to TRBJ1-5; 8 bases agree with TRBD1. The germline V gene encodes CDR1 MNHEY and CDR2 SVGAGI. The J segment lost 6 bases and the V segment lost 4 bases, leaving 5 bases of the junction unmatched. This CDR3 contains 14 residues. The CDR3 region has the DNA TGTGCCAGCAGTTTGACAGGGGCGGGTCAGCCCCAGCATTTT. Encoded protein: CASSLTGAGQPQHF.

This chain connects TRBV29-1 to TRBJ1-2; no clear D. This CDR3 region has 11 residues. The V gene's germline CDR1 is SQVTM and CDR2 ANQGSEA. Trimming cost V 4 bases and J 3 bases, with 6 bases left between them. The CDR3 DNA follows: TGCAGCGTTGGAAGGGACTATGGCTACACCTTC. Its translation: CSVGRDYGYTF.

The chain employs TRBV11-3 and TRBJ2-1; TRBD1 matches at 7 bases. With 5 bases clipped from V and 4 bases from J, the junction kept 2 bases outside the gene matches. The CDR3 contains 13 residues. Per germline, CDR1 SGHNT and CDR2 YENEEA. CDR3 nucleotide sequence: TGTGCCAGCAGCCCGACAGGGTACAATGAGCAGTTCTTC. Protein sequence: CASSPTGYNEQFF.

The CDR3 region is CAIVREPNTEAFF. The CDR3 DNA is TGTGCCATCGTGAGGGAGCCGAACACTGAAGCTTTCTTT. The chain combines TRBV10-3 with TRBJ1-1; D remains ambiguous. In germline, CDR1 is ENHRY, CDR2 SYGVKD. The CDR3 contains 13 residues. Trimming pared 8 bases from V and 1 base from J, leaving 11 bases between.

The rearrangement uses TRBV30 and TRBJ2-1, with TRBD2 identical over 8 bases. CDR3 length: 17 amino acids. J was trimmed by 4 bases and V by 2 bases; bases with no gene match: 13. Germline CDR1 GTSNPN, CDR2 SVGIG (reference sequence). CDR3 amino acids: CAWSPGLENPNYNEQFF. CDR3 nucleotide sequence: TGTGCCTGGAGTCCGGGACTAGAAAACCCAAATTACAATGAGCAGTTCTTC.

The V and J genes are TRBV30 and TRBJ2-3; D not resolved. The CDR3 extends over 13 amino acids. Trimming shortened V by 8 bases and J by 2 bases, and 14 bases separated the two germline ends. CDR1 is GTSNPN and CDR2 is SVGIG in the germline V gene (reference sequence). The DNA for the CDR3 is TGTGCCGTGTCCGGTACAGACACAGATACGCAGTATTTT. This codes for CAVSGTDTDTQYF.

A few counts support this clone. The rearrangement links TRBV4-1 to TRBJ1-6; no clear D. The CDR3 sequence is 14 residues long. V lost 4 bases, J lost 8 bases, and 12 bases lay in between. In germline, CDR1 is MGHRA, CDR2 YSYEKL. The CDR3 nucleotides are TGCGCCAGCAGCCCACGGGAGAAGGATTCACCCCTCCACTTT. This encodes CASSPREKDSPLHF.

V is TRBV25-1 and J is TRBJ1-2; a weak D match, TRBD1 (5 bases). V gave up 1 base and J gave up 1 base, with 7 bases separating them. Germline loops: CDR1 MGHDK, CDR2 SYGVNS. This CDR3 region has 14 residues. The CDR3 DNA is TGTGCCAGCAGTGAATGGGGGGTTAACTATGGCTACACCTTC. Translated: CASSEWGVNYGYTF.

This clone was seen a single time. The gene calls are TRBV5-6 and TRBJ2-7; TRBD1 matches at 7 bases. Trimming removed 1 base from V and 3 bases from J; junction bases left unmatched: 13. Per germline, CDR1 SGHDT and CDR2 YYEEEE. The CDR3 is 17 amino acids. CDR3 DNA: TGTGCCAGCAGCTTGTACAGGACAGGTTTGGGAGACTACGAGCAGTACTTC. Translated: CASSLYRTGLGDYEQYF.

The rearrangement joins TRBV19 to TRBJ1-5; TRBD1 is a possible D gene (5 bases). Germline V gene sequence: CDR1 LNHDA, CDR2 SQIVND (reference sequence). The germline V and J ends were trimmed by 7 bases and 3 bases, with 16 bases remaining between them. The CDR3 extends over 15 amino acids. DNA for the CDR3: TGTGCCAGTAAGCCCCGTGGGACGGACAATCAGCCCCAGCATTTT. Its protein is CASKPRGTDNQPQHF.

The genes are TRBV6-1 and TRBJ1-1, with 9 bases that match TRBD1. Germline CDR1 is MNHNS and CDR2 is SASEGT. This CDR3 has 15 residues. V shed 5 bases and J 5 bases; nucleotides not matched to a gene: 9. The CDR3 DNA sequence: TGTGCCAGCAGTCCTCAACAGGGGGCTTTGACTGAAGCTTTCTTT. It specifies CASSPQQGALTEAFF.

The rearrangement uses TRBV7-9 and TRBJ2-5; a possible D gene is TRBD1 (5 bases). Germline V gene lookup returns CDR1 SEHNR and CDR2 FQNEAQ (reference sequence). V lost 5 bases and J lost 2, with 9 bases in between. This CDR3 contains 13 residues. CDR3 DNA: TGTGCCAGCAGCCCCAGGGCGCAAGAGACCCAGTACTTC. Its translation is CASSPRAQETQYF.